This T cell receptor (beta chain) was documented in a study of OX40 agonist ivuxolimab in advanced cancers. Study-wide background: Ivuxolimab, an antibody acting as an agonist of OX40 (CD134), was used to treat patients. Patients were infused with ivuxolimab every 2 weeks at 0.01 to 10 mg/kg.

Assay: immunoSEQ multiplex PCR; the TCRdb copy retains only in-frame clones and omits some. The table has 40,000 to 60,000 clones, about nine tenths seen once. To note about this clone: Its antigen is currently unknown.

Germline V CDR1 and CDR2: MDHEN, SYDVKM. V was pared by 5 bases and J by 5 bases, with 14 bases of the junction left unmatched. This CDR3 is 18 amino acids long. General study results and limits: At 0.1 to 3.0 mg/kg and by week 6, CD4+ and CD8+ T cells in the blood had expanded clonally. Low normalized T-cell clonal expansion was additionally recorded for some nonresponders.

Sequencing was performed on CD4+ or CD8+ T cells sorted from blood, taken in a trial of the OX40 agonist ivuxolimab. The receptor was derived from an adult with an advanced solid tumor such as melanoma, head and neck, liver or kidney cancer. The V gene is TRBV28, the J gene TRBJ2-5; 13 bases agree with TRBD2. The CDR3: CASSPSGLAGRRGETQYF. Written as DNA, the CDR3 is TGTGCCAGCAGTCCTTCGGGACTAGCGGGACGGCGGGGCGAGACCCAGTACTTC.